Included here is one TCR beta chain sequence, with context. Antigen specificity is unknown. This sample was included in a study of CD8 T cells in ankylosing spondylitis. General study points: Characteristic, it appeared, of ankylosing spondylitis blood was a TCR beta motif of seven or eight highly homologous variants.

Making use of molecular barcodes, quantitative 5'-RACE generated TCR beta libraries. TCRdb ran MiXCR on the 5' RACE reads and lists one entry per CDR3 protein. This repertoire shows about 160,000 distinct CDR3 sequences, 9.8% found once; its top ten account for around 15%. The receptor was derived from a female donor with ankylosing spondylitis or in good health (not recorded which). Material for sequencing was blood, either unsorted or a sorted T cell fraction (not recorded which).

The CDR3 here is CASSYERLNTGELFF. The CDR3 nucleotides are TGTGCCAGCAGTTACGAGCGGCTGAACACCGGGGAGCTGTTTTTT. The chain recombines TRBV6-5 with TRBJ2-2; D is perhaps TRBD2 (5 bases). CDR3 length: 15 residues. Germline V lookup: CDR1 MNHEY, CDR2 SVGAGI. The V and J ends lost 2 bases and 1 base respectively, with 8 bases between them.